This entry concerns a single T cell receptor beta chain. Its antigen is unidentified. TCRdb re-analysed the reads in MiXCR, keeping a single row per CDR3 protein. The profile shows approximately 72,000 distinct CDR3 sequences, around 63% of them singletons. Germline-derived CDR1 and CDR2 are DFQATT and SNEGSKA (reference sequence). After removal of 8 bases from V and 6 bases from J, the junction contained 12 bases not matched to a gene. The CDR3 is 16 residues long. This sample was taken from a study of type 1 regulatory T cells. Study background: This in vitro CD4 product, T-allo10, is enriched for Tr1 cells and alloantigen-specific.

T-allo10 cells from the graft donor were described as anergic, host-alloantigen-specific, and alloantigen-specific suppressors. The clonotype comes from a human donor in good health. The chain uses TRBV20-1 and TRBJ2-4; 14 bases are a match to TRBD2. Material for sequencing was cultured T cells, either the whole culture or a sorted T cell fraction (not recorded which). Subset reported: Tr1-enriched cell product generated in vitro against host alloantigens. The CDR3 coding sequence is TGCAGTACGACTAGCGGGAGGGTGGAGGATAGAAACATTCAGTACTTC. This codes for CSTTSGRVEDRNIQYF.